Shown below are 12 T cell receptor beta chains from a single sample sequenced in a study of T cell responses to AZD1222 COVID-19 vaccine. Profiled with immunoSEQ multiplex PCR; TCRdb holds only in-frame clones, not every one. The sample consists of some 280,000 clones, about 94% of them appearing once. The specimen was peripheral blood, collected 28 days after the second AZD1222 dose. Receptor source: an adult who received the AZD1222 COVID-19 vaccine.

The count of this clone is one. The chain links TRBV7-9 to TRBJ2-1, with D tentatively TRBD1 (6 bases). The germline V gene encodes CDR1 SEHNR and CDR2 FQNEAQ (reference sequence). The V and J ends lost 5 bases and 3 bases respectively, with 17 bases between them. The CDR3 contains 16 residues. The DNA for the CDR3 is TGTGCCAGCAGCCTCAGCGGCGGCAGGGGCTACAATGAGCAGTTCTTC. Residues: CASSLSGGRGYNEQFF. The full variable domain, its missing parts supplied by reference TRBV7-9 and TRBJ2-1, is DTGVSQNPRHKITKRGQNVTFRCDPISEHNRLYWYRQTLGQGPEFLTYFQNEAQLEKSRLLSDRFSAERPKGSFSTLEIQRTEQGDSAMYLCASSLSGGRGYNEQFFGPGTRLTVL.

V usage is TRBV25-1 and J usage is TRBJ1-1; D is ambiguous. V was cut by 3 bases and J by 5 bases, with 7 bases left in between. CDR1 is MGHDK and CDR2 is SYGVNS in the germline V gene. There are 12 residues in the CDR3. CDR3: CASSDYNTEAFF. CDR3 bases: TGTGCCAGCAGTGATTACAATACTGAAGCTTTCTTT.

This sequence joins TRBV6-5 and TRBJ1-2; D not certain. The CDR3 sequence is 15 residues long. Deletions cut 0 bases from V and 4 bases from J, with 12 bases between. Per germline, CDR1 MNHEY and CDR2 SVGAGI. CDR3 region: CASSYSSDSLYGYTF. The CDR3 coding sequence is TGTGCCAGCAGTTACTCAAGCGACTCCCTCTATGGCTACACCTTC.

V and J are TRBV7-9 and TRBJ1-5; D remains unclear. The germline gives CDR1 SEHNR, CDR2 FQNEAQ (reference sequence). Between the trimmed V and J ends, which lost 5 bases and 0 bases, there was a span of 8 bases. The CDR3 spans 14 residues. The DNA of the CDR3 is TGTGCCAGCAGCCAGACACCTAGCAATCAGCCCCAGCATTTT. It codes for CASSQTPSNQPQHF.

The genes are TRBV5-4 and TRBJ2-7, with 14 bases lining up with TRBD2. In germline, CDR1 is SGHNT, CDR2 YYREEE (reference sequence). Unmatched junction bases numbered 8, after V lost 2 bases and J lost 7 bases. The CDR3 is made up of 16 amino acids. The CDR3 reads CASSFGTSGRGQEQYF. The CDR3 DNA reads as TGTGCCAGCAGCTTCGGGACTAGCGGGAGAGGGCAAGAGCAGTACTTC. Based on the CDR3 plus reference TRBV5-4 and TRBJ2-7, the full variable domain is ETGVTQSPTHLIKTRGQQVTLRCSSQSGHNTVSWYQQALGQGPQFIFQYYREEENGRGNFPPRFSGLQFPNYSSELNVNALELDDSALYLCASSFGTSGRGQEQYFGPGTRLTVT.

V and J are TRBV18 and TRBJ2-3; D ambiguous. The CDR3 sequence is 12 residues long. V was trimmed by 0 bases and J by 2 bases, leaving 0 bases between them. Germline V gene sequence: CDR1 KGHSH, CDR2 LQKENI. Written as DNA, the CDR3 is TGTGCCAGCTCACCACCCACAGATACGCAGTATTTT. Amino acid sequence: CASSPPTDTQYF. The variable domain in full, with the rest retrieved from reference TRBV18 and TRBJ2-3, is NAGVMQNPRHLVRRRGQEARLRCSPMKGHSHVYWYRQLPEEGLKFMVYLQKENIIDESGMPKERFSAEFPKEGPSILRIQQVVRGDSAAYFCASSPPTDTQYFGPGTRLTVL.

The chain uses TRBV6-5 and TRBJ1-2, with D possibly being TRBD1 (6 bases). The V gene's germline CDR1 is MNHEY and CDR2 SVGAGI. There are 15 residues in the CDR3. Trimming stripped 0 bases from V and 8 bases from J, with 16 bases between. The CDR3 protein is CASSYSKGWTEGYTF. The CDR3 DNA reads TGTGCCAGCAGTTACTCGAAAGGCTGGACAGAGGGCTACACCTTC.

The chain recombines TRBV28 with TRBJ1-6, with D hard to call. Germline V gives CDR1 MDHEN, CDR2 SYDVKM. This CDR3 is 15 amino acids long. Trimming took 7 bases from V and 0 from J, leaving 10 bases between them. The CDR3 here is CASIGPSSYNSPLHF. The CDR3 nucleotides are TGTGCCAGCATAGGCCCGAGCTCCTATAATTCACCCCTCCACTTT.

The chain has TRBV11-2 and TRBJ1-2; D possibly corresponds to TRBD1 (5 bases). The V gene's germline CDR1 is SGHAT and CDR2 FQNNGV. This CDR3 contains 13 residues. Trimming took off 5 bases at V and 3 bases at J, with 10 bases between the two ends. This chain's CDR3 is CASSSRAHYGYTF. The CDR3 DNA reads TGTGCCAGCAGCAGCAGGGCGCACTATGGCTACACCTTC.

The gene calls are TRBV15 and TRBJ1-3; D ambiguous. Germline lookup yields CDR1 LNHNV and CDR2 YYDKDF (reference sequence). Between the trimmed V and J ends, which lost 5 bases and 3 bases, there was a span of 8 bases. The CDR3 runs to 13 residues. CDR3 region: CATSWEVGNTIYF. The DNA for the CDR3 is TGTGCCACCAGCTGGGAAGTTGGAAACACCATATATTTT.

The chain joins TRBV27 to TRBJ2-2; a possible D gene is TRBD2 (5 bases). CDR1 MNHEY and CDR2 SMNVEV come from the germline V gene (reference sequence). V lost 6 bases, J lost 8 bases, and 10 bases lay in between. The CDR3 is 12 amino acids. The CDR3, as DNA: TGTGCCAGCAGGGAGGTAGGGGGGGAGCTGTTTTTT. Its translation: CASREVGGELFF.

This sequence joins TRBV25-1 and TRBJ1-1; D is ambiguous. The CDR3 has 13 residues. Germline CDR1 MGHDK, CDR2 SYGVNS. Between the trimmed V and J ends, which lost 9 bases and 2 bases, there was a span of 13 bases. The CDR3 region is CASSNWRNTEAFF. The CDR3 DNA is TGTGCCAGTTCCAACTGGCGTAACACTGAAGCTTTCTTT. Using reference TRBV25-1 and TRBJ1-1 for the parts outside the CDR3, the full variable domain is EADIYQTPRYLVIGTGKKITLECSQTMGHDKMYWYQQDPGMELHLIHYSYGVNSTEKGDLSSESTVSRIRTEHFPLTLESARPSHTSQYLCASSNWRNTEAFFGQGTRLTVV.